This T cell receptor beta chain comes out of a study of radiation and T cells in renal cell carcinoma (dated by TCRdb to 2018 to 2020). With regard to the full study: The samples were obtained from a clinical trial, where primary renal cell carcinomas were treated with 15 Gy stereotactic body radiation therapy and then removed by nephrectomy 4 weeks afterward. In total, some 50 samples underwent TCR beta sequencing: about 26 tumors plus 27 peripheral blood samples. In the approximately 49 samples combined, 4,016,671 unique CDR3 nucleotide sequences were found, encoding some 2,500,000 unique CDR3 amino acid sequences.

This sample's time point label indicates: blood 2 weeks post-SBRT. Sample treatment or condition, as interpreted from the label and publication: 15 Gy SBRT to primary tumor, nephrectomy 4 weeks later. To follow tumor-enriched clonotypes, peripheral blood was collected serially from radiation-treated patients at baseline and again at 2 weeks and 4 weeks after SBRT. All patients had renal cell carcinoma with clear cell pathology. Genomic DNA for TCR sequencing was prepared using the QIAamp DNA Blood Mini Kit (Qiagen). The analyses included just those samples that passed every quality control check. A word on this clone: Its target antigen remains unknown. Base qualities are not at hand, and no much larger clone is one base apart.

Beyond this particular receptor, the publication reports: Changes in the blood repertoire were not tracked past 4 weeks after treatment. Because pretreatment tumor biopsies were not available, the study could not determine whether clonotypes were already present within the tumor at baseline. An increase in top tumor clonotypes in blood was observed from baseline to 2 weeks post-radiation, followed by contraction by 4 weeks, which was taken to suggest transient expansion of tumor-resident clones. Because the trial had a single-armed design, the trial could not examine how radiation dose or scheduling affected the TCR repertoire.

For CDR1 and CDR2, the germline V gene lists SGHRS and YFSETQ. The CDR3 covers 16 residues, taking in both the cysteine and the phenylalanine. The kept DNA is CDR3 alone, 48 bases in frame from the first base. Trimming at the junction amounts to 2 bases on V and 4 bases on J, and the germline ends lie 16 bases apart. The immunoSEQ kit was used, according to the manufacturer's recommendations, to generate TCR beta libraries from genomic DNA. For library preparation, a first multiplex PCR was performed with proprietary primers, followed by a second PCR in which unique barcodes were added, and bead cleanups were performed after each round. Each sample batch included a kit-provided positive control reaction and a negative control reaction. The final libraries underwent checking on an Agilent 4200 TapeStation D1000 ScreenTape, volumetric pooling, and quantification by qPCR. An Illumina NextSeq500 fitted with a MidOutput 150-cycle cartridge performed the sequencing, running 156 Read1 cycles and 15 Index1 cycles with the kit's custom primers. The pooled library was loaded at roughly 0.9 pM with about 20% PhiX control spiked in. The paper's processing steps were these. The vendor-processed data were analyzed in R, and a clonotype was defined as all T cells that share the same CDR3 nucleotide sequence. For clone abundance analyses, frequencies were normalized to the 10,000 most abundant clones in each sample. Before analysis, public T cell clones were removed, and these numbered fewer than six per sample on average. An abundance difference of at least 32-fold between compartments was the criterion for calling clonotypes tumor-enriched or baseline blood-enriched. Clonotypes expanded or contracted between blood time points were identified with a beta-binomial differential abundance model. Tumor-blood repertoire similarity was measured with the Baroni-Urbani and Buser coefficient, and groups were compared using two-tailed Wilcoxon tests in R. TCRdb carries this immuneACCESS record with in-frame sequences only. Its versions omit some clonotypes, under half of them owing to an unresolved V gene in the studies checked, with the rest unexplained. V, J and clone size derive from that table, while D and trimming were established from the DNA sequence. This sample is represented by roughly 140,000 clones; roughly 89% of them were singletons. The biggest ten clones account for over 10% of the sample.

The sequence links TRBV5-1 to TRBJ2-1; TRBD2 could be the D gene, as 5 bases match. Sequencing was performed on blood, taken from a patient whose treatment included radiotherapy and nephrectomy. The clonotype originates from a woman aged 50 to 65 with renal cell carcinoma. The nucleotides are TGCGCCAGCAGCTTATTGGGTATTAGCGAGTACAATGAGCAGTTCTTC. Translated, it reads CASSLLGISEYNEQFF.